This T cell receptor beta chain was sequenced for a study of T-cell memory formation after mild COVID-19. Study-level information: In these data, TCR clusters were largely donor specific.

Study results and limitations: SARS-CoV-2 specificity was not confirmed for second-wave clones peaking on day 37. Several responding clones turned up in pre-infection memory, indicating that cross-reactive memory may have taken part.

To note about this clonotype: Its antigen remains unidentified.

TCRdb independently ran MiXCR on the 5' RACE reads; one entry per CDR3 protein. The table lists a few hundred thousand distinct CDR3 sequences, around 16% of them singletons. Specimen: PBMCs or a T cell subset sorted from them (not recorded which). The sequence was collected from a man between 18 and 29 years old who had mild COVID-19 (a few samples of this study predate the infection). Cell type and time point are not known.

DNA for the CDR3: TGTGCCAGCAGCTTAGATCGGGGGAAGCAGTACGTC. Its protein is CASSLDRGKQYV. The chain joins TRBV11-2 to TRBJ2-7, with D perhaps matching TRBD2 (6 bases). CDR1 SGHAT and CDR2 FQNNGV come from the germline V gene. This CDR3 is 12 amino acids long. Trimming removed 0 bases at V and 8 bases at J, with 8 bases between.